The present T cell receptor beta chain was sequenced within a study of tumor-infiltrating lymphocytes in primary liver carcinoma (TCRdb year 2017). A note on the overall study: Between November 2015 and March 2016, roughly five patients in China with histopathologically diagnosed primary liver carcinoma had surgical resection. Reproducibility between technical replicate repertoires was high, with correlation coefficients above 0.98 and mean shared-clone rates about 0.9. The five patients had tumors of stage T1-T3 N0M0, with maximum diameters ranging from about 4.2 to 11 cm. The five patients, three men and two women aged 30 to 69 years, had hepatocellular carcinoma (four) or combined HCC and intrahepatic cholangiocarcinoma (one). A total of approximately 35 specimens from 5 patients, comprising some 25 tumor regions, 5 adjacent noncancerous liver tissues and 5 peripheral blood samples, were covered by TCRbeta repertoire sequencing. Samples yielded roughly 3.5 to 7.5 million productive TCRbeta reads; read depth did not differ significantly between tissue types. TCRbeta repertoire sequencing, expression microarrays and whole-exome sequencing were combined in the study across five regions of each liver tumor, with adjacent normal tissue and blood also included. Results the study describes overall, beyond this receptor: Pairs of tumor regions showed greater repertoire overlap (mean roughly 35%) than tumor-adjacent pairs (roughly 17%) or tumor-blood pairs (around 15%), which is consistent with antigen-driven expansion. Compared with blood, tumors had a significantly larger share of the repertoire taken up by the top 250 clones (p = 0.039). Only the TCR beta chain was sequenced, so true repertoire diversity is likely underestimated because unpaired alpha chains were not captured. With just 4 or 5 patients in the study, the authors point out that the findings should be validated in a larger study. Because the samples were bulk and unsorted, CD4+ and CD8+ T cell repertoires could not be compared.

A constant-region primer and ProtoScript II reverse transcriptase were used to reverse-transcribe TCRbeta-specific cDNA from about 530 ng total RNA. The TCRbeta libraries were prepared through three rounds of nested multiplex PCR following a slightly modified ARM-PCR procedure. Multiplex TRBV1-TRBV30 forward primers and a Cbeta reverse primer were used in the first two PCR rounds, each of which was run for approximately 9 cycles. A final 25-cycle PCR with Deep VentR polymerase added sample barcodes and Illumina adapters. Before sequencing, amplicons of 200-500 bp were gel-purified using a QIAquick gel extraction kit. An Illumina HiSeq 2500 was used to sequence the TCRbeta amplicons with 250-bp paired-end reads. For the original study's pipeline: Quality trimming of reads was performed with Trimmomatic v0.33, and paired reads were merged with FLASH v1.2.11 so that full CDR3 sequences could be recovered. MiGEC v1.2.1b assigned V, D and J germline segments to the rearranged TCRbeta sequences. Clonotype statistics, along with Shannon-Wiener diversity indices, were calculated using VDJtools v1.0.0. To cut down on sampling bias, every analysis after diversity analysis relied on just the 250 most abundant clonotypes from each sample. The raw public reads went through TCRdb reprocessing: fastp at Q25, MiXCR clone calling, in-frame beta chains kept. Duplicate CDR3 protein sequences are folded into a single record with the most common DNA and genes. The V and J calls were not made by the authors but by TCRdb's processing. Present in this sample are approximately 330,000 distinct CDR3 sequences, less than 75% of which were seen just once. About 6.5% of the sample is in the top ten clones.

The CDR3 goes from the cysteine to the phenylalanine over 13 residues. The CDR3 DNA has 39 bases and is translated from base 1. V sheds 7 bases and J sheds 4 bases, leaving 10 bases between their ends. The germline V gene encodes CDR1 SGHAT and CDR2 FQNNGV. With regard to this clonotype: The antigen it binds to is not known. Base quality data are lacking; no much larger clone is found one base away.

TRIzol reagent was used to extract blood RNA from unsorted whole blood, while the DNeasy Blood & Tissue kit provided the germline DNA. At the time of sampling, the patients had chronic HBV infection and had not received any treatment. Before surgery, four milliliters of peripheral blood were collected into K2EDTA tubes. Recombination connected TRBV11-2 to TRBJ2-2, with a weak D call of TRBD1 (5 bases match). The TCR comes from a man aged 35 to 55 with primary liver carcinoma and hepatitis B virus infection. Sequencing was done on a sample of peripheral blood. CDR3 reads: CASNTGSTGELFF. The sequenced DNA: TGTGCCAGCAACACAGGAAGCACCGGGGAGCTGTTTTTT.